A single sample gave rise to the 23 T cell receptor beta chains below, sequenced in a study of siplizumab effects on memory and regulatory T cells. Generated by immunoSEQ multiplex PCR, the TCRdb table keeps only in-frame clones and is missing some. The data hold about 120,000 clones, with around 94% observed a single time. The sequenced sample consisted of non-Treg CD4+ T cells sorted from blood. These receptors all come from a human donor in good health.

The rearrangement links TRBV10-3 to TRBJ2-7; 7 positions agree with TRBD1. Per germline, CDR1 ENHRY and CDR2 SYGVKD. V shed 7 bases and J 2 bases; nucleotides not matched to a gene: 8. The CDR3 covers 14 residues. This CDR3 reads CAIKGDSNAYEQYF. CDR3 DNA: TGTGCCATCAAAGGGGACAGCAATGCCTACGAGCAGTACTTC.

V usage is TRBV19 and J usage is TRBJ2-5; TRBD2 matches 11 bases. V lost 2 bases and J lost 6; bases outside the gene matches: 5. CDR3 length: 15 residues. Germline assignment: CDR1 LNHDA and CDR2 SQIVND (reference sequence). In nucleotides, the CDR3 is TGTGCCAGTAGTATAACTAGCGGGGGTAAAAAGACCCAGTACTTC. Its translation: CASSITSGGKKTQYF.

The J gene is TRBJ1-4, the V gene TRBV27; unclear D gene. CDR3 length equals 15 residues. Germline V gene data show CDR1 as MNHEY and CDR2 as SMNVEV (reference sequence). The V end was cut by 1 base, the J end by 5 bases, with 11 bases between. The chain's CDR3 is CASSLYITANEKLFF. The CDR3 nucleotides read TGTGCCAGCAGTTTATATATAACAGCCAATGAAAAACTGTTTTTT.

V is TRBV7-9 and J is TRBJ2-5; D is perhaps TRBD1 (6 bases). The V gene's germline CDR1 is SEHNR and CDR2 FQNEAQ (reference sequence). The CDR3 is 15 amino acids. The V gene lost 5 bases and the J gene lost 1 base, with 14 bases spanning the gap. The CDR3 sequence: CASSNTGYLQETQYF. The CDR3 nucleotides are TGTGCCAGCAGCAACACAGGGTATCTCCAAGAGACCCAGTACTTC. Combining the CDR3 with reference TRBV7-9 and TRBJ2-5 gives the whole variable domain DTGVSQNPRHKITKRGQNVTFRCDPISEHNRLYWYRQTLGQGPEFLTYFQNEAQLEKSRLLSDRFSAERPKGSFSTLEIQRTEQGDSAMYLCASSNTGYLQETQYFGPGTRLLVL.

This chain connects TRBV6-1 to TRBJ2-2; perhaps TRBD2 as D (7 bases). In germline, CDR1 is MNHNS, CDR2 SASEGT. The CDR3 runs 15 residues. V lost 6 bases, J lost 4 bases, and 15 bases lay in between. For the CDR3, the DNA is TGTGCCAGCAGCGGCGGGGGCCTGGGCACCGGGGAGCTGTTTTTT. The encoded protein is CASSGGGLGTGELFF.

Remarks on this clone: A read error may account for a junction end that differs from germline. V gene TRBV27 combines with J gene TRBJ2-2; 10 bases line up with TRBD1. This CDR3 comprises 14 residues. Germline CDR1 is MNHEY and CDR2 is SMNVEV (reference sequence). CDR3 DNA: TGTGCCATCAGTAGGACAGGGGGAACCGGGGAGCTGTTTTTT. As protein: CAISRTGGTGELFF.

The CDR3 DNA reads as TGTGCCAGCTCACCACCGGGATATAGCAATCAGCCCCAGCATTTT. This codes for CASSPPGYSNQPQHF. The chain carries TRBV18 and TRBJ1-5; D unclear. This CDR3 is built from 15 residues. The V end lost 0 bases, the J end lost 0 bases, and 6 bases lay between the germline ends. The germline CDR1 and CDR2 sequences are KGHSH and LQKENI. The whole variable domain, remainder taken from reference TRBV18 and TRBJ1-5, is NAGVMQNPRHLVRRRGQEARLRCSPMKGHSHVYWYRQLPEEGLKFMVYLQKENIIDESGMPKERFSAEFPKEGPSILRIQQVVRGDSAAYFCASSPPGYSNQPQHFGDGTRLSIL.

This clone appeared once. CDR3 nucleotide sequence: TGTGCCAGCAGGCGAAATAAGGGAACTGAAGCTTTCTTT. Amino acid sequence: CASRRNKGTEAFF. This sequence joins TRBV6-5 and TRBJ1-1; D is undetermined. The CDR3 covers 13 residues. V lost 6 bases, J lost 5 bases, and 13 bases lay in between. Looked up from germline, CDR1 is MNHEY and CDR2 is SVGAGI.

The chain is built from TRBV7-8 and TRBJ2-5; D may correspond to TRBD1 or TRBD2 (5 bases each). V lost 3 bases to trimming and J lost 5 bases, with 7 bases between them. Germline V gene sequence: CDR1 SGHVS, CDR2 FQNEAQ. The CDR3 has 12 amino acids. This CDR3 is CASSFWGETQYF. CDR3 sequence (DNA): TGTGCCAGCAGCTTCTGGGGGGAGACCCAGTACTTC.

The V gene is TRBV6-6, the J gene TRBJ2-3; TRBD1 is a possible D gene (5 bases). In germline, CDR1 is MNHNY, CDR2 SVGAGI (reference sequence). The CDR3 totals 14 residues. Trimming left V 5 bases short and J 1 base short, with 10 bases between. The CDR3: CASSHRTGTDTQYF. The CDR3 DNA reads TGTGCCAGCAGTCACAGGACGGGCACAGATACGCAGTATTTT.

The rearrangement joins TRBV7-9 to TRBJ1-2; D ambiguous. The germline CDR1 and CDR2 sequences are SEHNR and FQNEAQ (reference sequence). This CDR3 region has 13 residues. The V and J ends lost 1 base and 8 bases respectively, with 11 bases between them. The CDR3 DNA reads as TGTGCCAGCAGCTTAGAAGGTGGGCTCGGCTACACCTTC. It translates to CASSLEGGLGYTF. Drawing the rest from reference TRBV7-9 and TRBJ1-2, the complete variable domain is DTGVSQNPRHKITKRGQNVTFRCDPISEHNRLYWYRQTLGQGPEFLTYFQNEAQLEKSRLLSDRFSAERPKGSFSTLEIQRTEQGDSAMYLCASSLEGGLGYTFGSGTRLTVV.

The rearrangement joins TRBV7-8 to TRBJ2-1; 10 positions agree with TRBD2. Looked up from germline, CDR1 is SGHVS and CDR2 is FQNEAQ. V was clipped by 4 bases and J by 0 bases; unmatched bases: 3. The CDR3 length is 16 residues. The CDR3 sequence is CASSSTSGNSYNEQFF. The CDR3 coding sequence is TGTGCCAGCAGCTCTACTAGCGGGAACTCCTACAATGAGCAGTTCTTC.

The V call is TRBV12-5, the J call TRBJ2-5; D unresolved. Trimming left V 6 bases short and J 3 bases short, with 5 bases between. Germline-derived CDR1 and CDR2 are LGHNT and FRNRAP. This CDR3 region has 11 residues. The CDR3 reads CASGIKETQYF. The DNA for the CDR3 is TGTGCTAGTGGGATCAAAGAGACCCAGTACTTC.

This chain links TRBV13 with TRBJ1-3; D is perhaps TRBD1 (6 bases). Trimming stripped 0 bases from V and 0 bases from J, with 6 bases between. The CDR3 extends over 15 amino acids. Germline loops: CDR1 PRHDT, CDR2 FYEKMQ (reference sequence). In nucleotides, the CDR3 is TGTGCCAGCAGCTTAGGAGGGGGCTCTGGAAACACCATATATTTT. Residues: CASSLGGGSGNTIYF.

This chain connects TRBV18 to TRBJ2-5; unclear D gene. Trimming removed 3 bases at V and 3 bases at J, with 5 bases between. The CDR3 runs to 12 residues. CDR1 and CDR2 (germline): KGHSH, LQKENI. CDR3 nucleotide sequence: TGTGCCAGCTCACCGCAGAAAGAGACCCAGTACTTC. This translates into CASSPQKETQYF.

V gene TRBV4-2 combines with J gene TRBJ1-2, with D unresolved. Germline loops: CDR1 LGHNA, CDR2 YNFKEQ. Trimming stripped 3 bases from V and 6 bases from J, with 17 bases between. There are 15 residues in the CDR3. In DNA, the CDR3 is TGTGCCAGCAGCCATAGTGAAGCGGCCGGGCATGGCTACACCTTC. Its translation: CASSHSEAAGHGYTF.

The chain is built from TRBV6-5 and TRBJ2-7; D is perhaps TRBD2 (5 bases). CDR3 size: 12 residues. CDR1 MNHEY and CDR2 SVGAGI come from the germline V gene. Trimming took 7 bases from V and 9 from J, leaving 16 bases between them. CDR3 residues: CASTLGGLGQYF. CDR3 nucleotides: TGTGCCAGCACACTAGGTGGGCTAGGGCAGTACTTC.

V is TRBV6-6 and J is TRBJ2-1; tentative D call: TRBD2 (5 bases). Trimming left V 0 bases short and J 7 bases short, with 13 bases between. From germline, CDR1 is MNHNY and CDR2 SVGAGI (reference sequence). The CDR3 consists of 15 residues. CDR3 loop: CASSYSRESRNEQFF. The CDR3, as DNA: TGTGCCAGCAGTTACTCTCGGGAAAGTAGAAATGAGCAGTTCTTC.

The chain recombines TRBV4-1 with TRBJ2-3, with 16 nucleotides matching TRBD2. Looked up from germline, CDR1 is MGHRA and CDR2 is YSYEKL. V shed 2 bases, J shed 6 bases, and the junction held 8 bases outside the gene matches. CDR3 length equals 18 residues. The CDR3 DNA reads TGCGCCAGCAGCCAAATACCGGGACTAGCGGGGGGGATGGATACGCAGTATTTT. Translated: CASSQIPGLAGGMDTQYF.

V gene TRBV29-1 combines with J gene TRBJ2-7; the match to TRBD2 covers 8 bases. Germline CDR1 reads SQVTM; CDR2 reads ANQGSEA. The J segment lost 4 bases and the V segment lost 5 bases, leaving 7 bases of the junction unmatched. The CDR3 is 13 residues long. The CDR3 DNA is TGCAGCGTTTCGGGGGGGAGACAATACGAGCAGTACTTC. Translating gives CSVSGGRQYEQYF.

The table lists this clone with a count of one. The chain has TRBV4-1 and TRBJ2-4, with no clear D. Germline loops: CDR1 MGHRA, CDR2 YSYEKL. The CDR3 runs to 13 residues. Trimming removed 0 bases at V and 10 bases at J, with 10 bases between. DNA for the CDR3: TGCGCCAGCAGCCAAGATAGTGGGCTTATTCAGTACTTC. This gives the protein CASSQDSGLIQYF.

This clone was detected once. The rearrangement uses TRBV4-1 and TRBJ2-5, with D uncertain. The CDR3 runs to 13 residues. Germline V lookup: CDR1 MGHRA, CDR2 YSYEKL. The germline V and J ends were trimmed by 0 bases and 4 bases, with 6 bases remaining between them. CDR3 region: CASSQDIGETQYF. CDR3 coding DNA: TGCGCCAGCAGCCAAGATATAGGAGAGACCCAGTACTTC.

The chain employs TRBV19 and TRBJ2-5; 7 bases align to TRBD2. Germline V gives CDR1 LNHDA, CDR2 SQIVND (reference sequence). The V gene end was trimmed by 5 bases and the J gene end by 1 base; junction bases not matched to a gene: 7. The CDR3 runs 15 residues. The DNA of the CDR3 is TGTGCCAGTAGTCACCCGACTAGCACCCAAGAGACCCAGTACTTC. This encodes CASSHPTSTQETQYF.